Detailed here is one T cell receptor beta chain. Authors' analysis steps: Nucleated cell number was recorded as an estimate derived from reference gene primer amplification. The repertoire was sequenced with immunoSEQ multiplex PCR; TCRdb's copy has only in-frame clones and lacks some. V, J and clone size are those of that table, while D and trimming were read from the DNA. The repertoire holds approximately 200,000 clones, with around 83% as singletons. This specimen comes from a study of blood T cell repertoires in COVID-19. Study at large: Acute-phase and convalescent COVID-19 samples originated in the United States, Italy and Spain. PBMCs, B-cell-depleted T cells, or T cells were the source of the cDNA or gDNA that made up the material.

Participant reports of clinical history set cohort assignment. The specimen sequenced was PBMCs or T cells enriched from blood (not recorded which). This clonotype originated in a woman between 40 and 50 years old with acute COVID-19.

The DNA of the CDR3 is TGTGCCAGCAGCCGAAGCGGGGGTGGTACCGGGGAGCTGTTTTTT. Protein sequence: CASSRSGGGTGELFF. The rearrangement joins TRBV7-9 to TRBJ2-2; 8 bases fit TRBD2. The CDR3 is 15 residues long. V trimming: 5 bases; J trimming: 5 bases; junction bases outside the gene matches: 7. Germline lookup yields CDR1 SEHNR and CDR2 FQNEAQ (reference sequence).